Listed below are T cell receptor beta chains from one sample, sequenced in a study of OX40 agonist ivuxolimab in advanced cancers. Libraries were prepared by immunoSEQ multiplex PCR; TCRdb keeps only in-frame clonotypes and omits some of them. The sample lists nearly 110,000 clones, 90% occurring once. The sample here was CD4+ or CD8+ T cells sorted from blood, taken in a trial of the OX40 agonist ivuxolimab. These receptors all come from an adult with an advanced solid tumor such as melanoma, head and neck, liver or kidney cancer. Each CDR3 is given with its conserved first and last residue. D genes are given only for firm matches. Where a row states a size, it is once, few, many or the class of an expanded clone; other rows omit it.

d_call,v_call,j_call,clone_size,cdr3_aa,cdr3_nt
TRBD1,TRBV19,TRBJ1-2,few,CASRPGTAYGYTF,TGTGCCAGTAGACCCGGGACAGCCTATGGCTACACCTTC
TRBD1,TRBV4-3,TRBJ1-3,.,CASSSGQGAGNTIYF,TGCGCCAGCAGCTCTGGACAGGGGGCTGGAAACACCATATATTTT
.,TRBV5-8,TRBJ1-5,.,CASSSDRDQPQHF,TGTGCCAGCAGTTCGGACCGAGATCAGCCCCAGCATTTT
.,TRBV10-3,TRBJ2-7,.,CAISDPAYEQYF,TGTGCCATCAGTGACCCGGCCTACGAGCAGTACTTC
TRBD1,TRBV6-6,TRBJ1-2,.,CASTLNRGGDGYTF,TGTGCCAGCACCCTAAATCGAGGGGGCGATGGCTACACCTTC
TRBD2,TRBV5-6,TRBJ2-3,.,CASSLFAGDPSTDTQYF,TGTGCCAGCAGCTTATTCGCGGGGGACCCTAGCACAGATACGCAGTATTTT
.,TRBV7-6,TRBJ2-5,.,CASSPQYGQETQYF,TGTGCCAGCAGCCCTCAATATGGGCAAGAGACCCAGTACTTC
TRBD1,TRBV7-2,TRBJ1-3,.,CASSAGQGGRNTIYF,TGTGCCAGCAGCGCGGGACAGGGAGGTCGGAACACCATATATTTT
.,TRBV27,TRBJ2-6,.,CASSLTGANVLTF,TGTGCCAGCAGTTTAACAGGGGCCAACGTCCTGACTTTC
.,TRBV7-2,TRBJ1-3,.,CASSLVGGPSGNTIYF,TGTGCCAGCAGCTTAGTTGGGGGCCCCTCTGGAAACACCATATATTTT
TRBD1,TRBV6-5,TRBJ1-3,.,CASGTVSGNTIYF,TGTGCCAGTGGGACAGTCTCTGGAAACACCATATATTTT
TRBD1,TRBV10-1,TRBJ1-1,.,CASSESISGGTEAFF,TGCGCCAGCAGTGAGTCCATATCAGGGGGCACTGAAGCTTTCTTT
.,TRBV11-2,TRBJ2-5,.,CASSLVPRETQYF,TGTGCCAGCAGCTTAGTTCCCCGGGAGACCCAGTACTTC
.,TRBV28,TRBJ1-2,once,CASAHLSGYTF,TGTGCCAGCGCTCATTTGAGTGGCTACACCTTC
.,TRBV6-6,TRBJ1-5,few,CATRERWKGSNQPQHF,TGTGCCACCAGAGAGAGGTGGAAAGGTAGCAATCAGCCCCAGCATTTT
.,TRBV5-5,TRBJ2-6,.,CASSLAGSSGANVLTF,TGTGCCAGCAGCTTGGCCGGGAGCTCTGGGGCCAACGTCCTGACTTTC
TRBD1,TRBV10-3,TRBJ1-4,.,CAISDGTGNEKLFF,TGTGCCATCAGTGATGGGACAGGTAATGAAAAACTGTTTTTT
TRBD1,TRBV27,TRBJ2-5,few,CASSSADREETQYF,TGTGCCAGCAGCTCCGCGGACAGGGAAGAGACCCAGTACTTC
.,TRBV6-6,TRBJ1-2,.,CASSYLVGGYYGYTF,TGTGCCAGCAGTTACTTGGTAGGGGGTTACTATGGCTACACCTTC
.,TRBV15,TRBJ1-1,.,CATSRDRFGEKDTEAFF,TGTGCCACCAGCAGAGATCGGTTCGGGGAGAAGGACACTGAAGCTTTCTTT